This T cell receptor (beta chain) was profiled in a study of OX40 agonist ivuxolimab in advanced cancers. At the level of the study: Each patient was given ivuxolimab into a vein every 2 weeks, at 0.01 to 10 mg/kg. Partial responses were achieved by three patients, of whom one had hepatocellular carcinoma and two had cutaneous melanoma.

Profiled with immunoSEQ multiplex PCR; TCRdb holds only in-frame clones, not every one. The data contain tens of thousands of clones, about 80% of them seen just once; the ten biggest clones take up around 4.2%. The study's findings and limits: Relatively little clonal expansion, among the lowest observed, appeared in partial responders at 0.1-3.0 mg/kg.

In regard to this clone: Its antigen is unidentified.

CDR1 SGHRS and CDR2 YFSETQ come from the germline V gene. Trimming removed 0 bases from V and 2 bases from J, with 7 bases in between. The CDR3 extends over 14 amino acids. The TCR originated in an adult with an advanced solid tumor such as melanoma, head and neck, liver or kidney cancer. The V call is TRBV5-1, the J call TRBJ2-3; no clear D. The sequencing used CD4+ or CD8+ T cells sorted from blood, collected in a trial of the OX40 agonist ivuxolimab. CDR3 DNA: TGCGCCAGCAGCTTGGGCCAGCTCACAGATACGCAGTATTTT. Translating gives CASSLGQLTDTQYF.